The 3 T cell receptor beta chains below all came from one sample that was sequenced in a study of blood T cell repertoires in COVID-19. TCRdb keeps only in-frame clones here, not all; method: immunoSEQ multiplex PCR. The top ten clones hold less than 5.5% of a sample with about 150,000 clones, roughly 89% of them seen once. Sequenced: peripheral blood. The receptors derive from a human donor in a cohort sampled during active COVID-19.

This clone was observed once. This chain connects TRBV5-1 to TRBJ1-4; 8 bases match TRBD1. The J segment lost 3 bases and the V segment lost 4 bases, leaving 2 bases of the junction unmatched. Per the germline V gene, CDR1 is SGHRS and CDR2 is YFSETQ. The CDR3 spans 14 residues. The CDR3 region is CASSEDRANEKLFF. CDR3 sequence (DNA): TGCGCCAGCAGCGAGGACAGGGCTAATGAAAAACTGTTTTTT.

With respect to this clone: The sample carries other DNA sequences with the same CDR3. This chain connects TRBV18 to TRBJ1-5; TRBD1 aligns across 7 bases. V lost 5 bases to trimming and J lost 0 bases; unmatched junction nucleotides: 4. CDR1 and CDR2 (germline): KGHSH, LQKENI. The CDR3 totals 15 residues. CDR3 in DNA: TGTGCCAGCTCAGAACAGGGGAATAGCAATCAGCCCCAGCATTTT. Its protein product is CASSEQGNSNQPQHF.

The chain carries TRBV11-2 and TRBJ1-6, with 8 bases lining up with TRBD1. The V segment lost 5 bases and the J segment 5 bases; nucleotides outside the gene matches: 8. CDR3 length equals 16 residues. Germline values: CDR1 SGHAT, CDR2 FQNNGV. CDR3 residues: CASSRKTGANNSPLHF. CDR3 coding DNA: TGTGCCAGCAGCCGCAAGACAGGGGCTAATAATTCACCCCTCCACTTT.